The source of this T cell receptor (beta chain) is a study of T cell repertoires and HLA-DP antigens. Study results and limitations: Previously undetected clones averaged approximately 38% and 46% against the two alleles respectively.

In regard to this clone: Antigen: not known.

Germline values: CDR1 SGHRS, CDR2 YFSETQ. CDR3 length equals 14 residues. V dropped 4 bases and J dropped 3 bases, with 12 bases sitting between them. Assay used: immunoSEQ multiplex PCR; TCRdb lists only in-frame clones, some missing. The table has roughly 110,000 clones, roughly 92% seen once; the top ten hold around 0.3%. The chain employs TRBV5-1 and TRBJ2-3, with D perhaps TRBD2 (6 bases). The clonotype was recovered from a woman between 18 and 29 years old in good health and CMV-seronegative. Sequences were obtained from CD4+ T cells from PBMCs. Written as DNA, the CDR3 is TGCGCCAGCAGCGCAGGGACTCTTACAGATACGCAGTATTTT. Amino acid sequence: CASSAGTLTDTQYF.